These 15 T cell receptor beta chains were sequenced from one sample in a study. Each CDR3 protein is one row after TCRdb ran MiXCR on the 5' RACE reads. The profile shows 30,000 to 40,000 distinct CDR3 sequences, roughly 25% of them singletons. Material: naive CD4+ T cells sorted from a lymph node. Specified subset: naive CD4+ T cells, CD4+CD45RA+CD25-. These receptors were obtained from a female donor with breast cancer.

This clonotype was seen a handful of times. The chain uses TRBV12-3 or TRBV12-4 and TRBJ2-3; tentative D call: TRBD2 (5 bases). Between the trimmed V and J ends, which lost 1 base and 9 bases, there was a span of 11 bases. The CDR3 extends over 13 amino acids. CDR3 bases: TGTGCCAGCAGTTTAGGAAGGACTGTAACGCAGTATTTT. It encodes CASSLGRTVTQYF.

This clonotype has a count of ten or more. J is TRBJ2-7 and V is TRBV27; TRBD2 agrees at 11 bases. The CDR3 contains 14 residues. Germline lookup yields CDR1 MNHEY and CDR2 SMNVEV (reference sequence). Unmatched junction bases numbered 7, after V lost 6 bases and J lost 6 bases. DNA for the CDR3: TGTGCCAGCAGCTCCCTAGCGGGAGGAAGCGAGCAGTACTTC. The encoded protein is CASSSLAGGSEQYF.

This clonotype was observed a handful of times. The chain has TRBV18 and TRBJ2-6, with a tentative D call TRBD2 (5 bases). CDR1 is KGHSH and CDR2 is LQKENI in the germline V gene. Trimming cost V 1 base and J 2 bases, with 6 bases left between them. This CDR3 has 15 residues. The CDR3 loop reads CASSPQGAGANVLTF. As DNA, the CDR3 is TGTGCCAGCTCACCACAGGGAGCTGGGGCCAACGTCCTGACTTTC.

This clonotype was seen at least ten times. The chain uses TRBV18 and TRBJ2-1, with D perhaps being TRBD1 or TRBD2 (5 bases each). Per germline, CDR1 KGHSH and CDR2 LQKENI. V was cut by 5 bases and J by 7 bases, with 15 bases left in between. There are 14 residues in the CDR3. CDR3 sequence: CASSSGFTGNEQFF. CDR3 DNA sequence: TGTGCCAGCTCATCAGGGTTCACGGGAAATGAGCAGTTCTTC.

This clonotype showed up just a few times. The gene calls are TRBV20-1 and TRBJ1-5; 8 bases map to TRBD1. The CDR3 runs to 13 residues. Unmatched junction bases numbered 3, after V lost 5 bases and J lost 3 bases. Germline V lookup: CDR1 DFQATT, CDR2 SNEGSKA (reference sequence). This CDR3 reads CSAPDRDNQPQHF. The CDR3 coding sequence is TGCAGTGCTCCGGACAGGGACAATCAGCCCCAGCATTTT.

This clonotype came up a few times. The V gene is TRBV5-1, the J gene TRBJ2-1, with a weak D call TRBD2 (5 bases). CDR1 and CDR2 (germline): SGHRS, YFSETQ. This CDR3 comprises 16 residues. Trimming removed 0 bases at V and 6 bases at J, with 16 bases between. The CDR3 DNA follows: TGCGCCAGCAGCTTGGCTAGCATGAGGGTCGGCAATGAGCAGTTCTTC. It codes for CASSLASMRVGNEQFF.

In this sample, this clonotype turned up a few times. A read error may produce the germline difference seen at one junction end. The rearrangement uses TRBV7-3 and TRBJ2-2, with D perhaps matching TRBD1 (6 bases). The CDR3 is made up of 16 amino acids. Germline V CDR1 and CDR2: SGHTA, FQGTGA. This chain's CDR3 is CASSLTLGANTGELSF. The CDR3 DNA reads TGTGCCAGCAGCCTTACTTTGGGGGCGAACACCGGGGAGCTGTCTTTT.

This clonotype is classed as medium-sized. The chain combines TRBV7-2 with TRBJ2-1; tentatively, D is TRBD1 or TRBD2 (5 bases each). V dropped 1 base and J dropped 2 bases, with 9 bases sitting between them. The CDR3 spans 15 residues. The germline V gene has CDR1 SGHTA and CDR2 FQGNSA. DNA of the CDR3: TGTGCCAGCAGCTTAGGTCGGGGCCCCTACAATGAGCAGTTCTTC. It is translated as CASSLGRGPYNEQFF.

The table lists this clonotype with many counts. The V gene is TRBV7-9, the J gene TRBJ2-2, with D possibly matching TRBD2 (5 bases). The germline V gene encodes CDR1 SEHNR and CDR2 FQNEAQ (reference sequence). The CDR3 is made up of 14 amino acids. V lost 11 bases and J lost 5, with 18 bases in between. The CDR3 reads CAEGTSQSTGELFF. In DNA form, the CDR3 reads TGTGCCGAGGGAACGTCCCAAAGTACCGGGGAGCTGTTTTTT.

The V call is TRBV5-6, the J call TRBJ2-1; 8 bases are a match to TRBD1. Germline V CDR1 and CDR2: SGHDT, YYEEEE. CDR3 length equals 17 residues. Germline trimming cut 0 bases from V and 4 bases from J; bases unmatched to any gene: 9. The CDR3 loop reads CASSLGDPGQEYNEQFF. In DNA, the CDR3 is TGTGCCAGCAGCTTGGGGGATCCGGGACAGGAGTACAATGAGCAGTTCTTC.

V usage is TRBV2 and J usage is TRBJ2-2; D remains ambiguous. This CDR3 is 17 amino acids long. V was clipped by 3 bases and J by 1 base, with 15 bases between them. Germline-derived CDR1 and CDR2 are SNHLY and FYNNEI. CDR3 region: CASSEFRVILNTGELFF. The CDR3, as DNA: TGTGCCAGCAGTGAGTTTAGGGTTATACTGAACACCGGGGAGCTGTTTTTT.

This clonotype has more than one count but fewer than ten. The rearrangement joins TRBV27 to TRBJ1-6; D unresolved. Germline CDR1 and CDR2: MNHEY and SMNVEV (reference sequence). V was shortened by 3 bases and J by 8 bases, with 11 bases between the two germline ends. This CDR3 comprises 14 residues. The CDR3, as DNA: TGTGCCAGCAGTTTCAGACATTCAGATTCACCCCTCCACTTT. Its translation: CASSFRHSDSPLHF.

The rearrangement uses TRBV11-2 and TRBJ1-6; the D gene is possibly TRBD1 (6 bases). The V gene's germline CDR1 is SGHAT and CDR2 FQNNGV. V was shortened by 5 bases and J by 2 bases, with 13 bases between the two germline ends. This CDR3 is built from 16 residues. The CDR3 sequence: CASSRSGAAYNSPLHF. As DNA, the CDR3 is TGTGCCAGCAGCAGATCAGGGGCGGCCTATAATTCACCCCTCCACTTT.

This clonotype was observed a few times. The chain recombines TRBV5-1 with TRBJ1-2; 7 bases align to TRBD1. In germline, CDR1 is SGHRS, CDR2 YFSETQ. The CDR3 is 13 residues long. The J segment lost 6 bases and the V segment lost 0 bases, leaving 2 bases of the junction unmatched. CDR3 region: CASSLEGANGYTF. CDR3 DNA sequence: TGCGCCAGCAGCTTGGAGGGGGCTAATGGCTACACCTTC.

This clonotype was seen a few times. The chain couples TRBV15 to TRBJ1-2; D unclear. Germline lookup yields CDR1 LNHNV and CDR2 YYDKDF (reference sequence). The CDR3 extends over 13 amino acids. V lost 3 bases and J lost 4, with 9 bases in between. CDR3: CATSRVTLYGYTF. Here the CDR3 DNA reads TGTGCCACCAGCAGGGTAACACTCTATGGCTACACCTTC.